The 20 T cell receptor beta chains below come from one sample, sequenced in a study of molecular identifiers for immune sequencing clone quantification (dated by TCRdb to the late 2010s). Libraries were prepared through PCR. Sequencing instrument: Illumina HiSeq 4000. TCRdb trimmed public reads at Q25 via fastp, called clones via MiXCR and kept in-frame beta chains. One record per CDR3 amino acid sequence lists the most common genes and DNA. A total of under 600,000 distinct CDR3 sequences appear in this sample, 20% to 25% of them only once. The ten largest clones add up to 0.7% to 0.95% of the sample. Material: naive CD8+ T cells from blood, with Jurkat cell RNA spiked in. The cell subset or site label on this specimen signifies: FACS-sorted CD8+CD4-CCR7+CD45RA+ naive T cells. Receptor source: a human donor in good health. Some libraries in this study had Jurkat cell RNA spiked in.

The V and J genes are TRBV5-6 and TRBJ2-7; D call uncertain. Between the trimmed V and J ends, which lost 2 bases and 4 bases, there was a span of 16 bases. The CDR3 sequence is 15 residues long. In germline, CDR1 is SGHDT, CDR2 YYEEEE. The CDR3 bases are TGTGCCAGCAGCTTTCCTCAGCGATTTCCTTACGAGCAGTACTTC. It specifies CASSFPQRFPYEQYF.

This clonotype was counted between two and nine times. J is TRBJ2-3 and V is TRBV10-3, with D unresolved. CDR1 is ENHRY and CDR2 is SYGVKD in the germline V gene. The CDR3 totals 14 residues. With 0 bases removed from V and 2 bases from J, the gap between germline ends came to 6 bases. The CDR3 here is CAISESTITDTQYF. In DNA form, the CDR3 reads TGTGCCATCAGTGAGTCTACGATCACAGATACGCAGTATTTT.

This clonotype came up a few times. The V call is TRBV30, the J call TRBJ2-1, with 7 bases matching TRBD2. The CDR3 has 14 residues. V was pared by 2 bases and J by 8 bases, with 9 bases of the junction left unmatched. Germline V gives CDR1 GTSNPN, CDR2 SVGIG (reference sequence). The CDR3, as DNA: TGTGCCTGGAGTAAAACTAGCGCTGAGGATGAGCAGTTCTTC. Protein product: CAWSKTSAEDEQFF.

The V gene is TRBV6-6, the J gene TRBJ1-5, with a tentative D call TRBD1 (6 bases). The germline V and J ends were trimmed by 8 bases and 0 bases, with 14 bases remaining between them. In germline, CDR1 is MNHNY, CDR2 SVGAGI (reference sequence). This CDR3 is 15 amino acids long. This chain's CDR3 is CASRNRADSNQPQHF. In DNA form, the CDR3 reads TGTGCCAGCCGGAACAGGGCGGATAGCAATCAGCCCCAGCATTTT.

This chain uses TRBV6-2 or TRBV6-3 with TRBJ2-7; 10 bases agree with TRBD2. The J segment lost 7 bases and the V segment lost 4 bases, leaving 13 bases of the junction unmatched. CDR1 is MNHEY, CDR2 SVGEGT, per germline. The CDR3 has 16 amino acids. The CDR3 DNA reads TGTGCCAGCAGTTTCGCCCTCGGGACTAGCGCTCAAGAGCAGTACTTC. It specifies CASSFALGTSAQEQYF.

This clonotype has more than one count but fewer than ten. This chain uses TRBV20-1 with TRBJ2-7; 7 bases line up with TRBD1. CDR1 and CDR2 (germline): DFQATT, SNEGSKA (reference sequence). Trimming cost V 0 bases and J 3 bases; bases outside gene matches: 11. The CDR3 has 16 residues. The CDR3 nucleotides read TGCAGTGCTAGAGATCCGGGCCGGGACAGCTACTACGAGCAGTACTTC. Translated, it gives CSARDPGRDSYYEQYF.

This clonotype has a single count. Here the CDR3 reads CTSVVDTQYF. The CDR3 region has the DNA TGCACCTCAGTTGTGGATACGCAGTATTTT. The gene calls are TRBV20-1 and TRBJ2-3; D is uncertain. The CDR3 covers 10 residues. Germline V CDR1 and CDR2: DFQATT, SNEGSKA (reference sequence).

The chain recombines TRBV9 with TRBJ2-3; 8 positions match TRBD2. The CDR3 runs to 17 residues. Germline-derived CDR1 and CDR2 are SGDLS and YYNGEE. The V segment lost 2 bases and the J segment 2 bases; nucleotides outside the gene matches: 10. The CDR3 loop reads CASSVGGGRGATDTQYF. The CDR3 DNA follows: TGTGCCAGCAGCGTCGGGGGGGGGCGGGGAGCCACAGATACGCAGTATTTT.

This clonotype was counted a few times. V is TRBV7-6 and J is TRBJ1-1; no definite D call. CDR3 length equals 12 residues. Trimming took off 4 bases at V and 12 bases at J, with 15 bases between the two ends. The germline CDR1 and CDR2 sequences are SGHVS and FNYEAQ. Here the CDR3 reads CASSSSGIIPFF. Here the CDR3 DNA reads TGTGCCAGCAGCTCCTCAGGAATAATACCTTTCTTT. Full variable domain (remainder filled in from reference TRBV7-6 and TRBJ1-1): GAGVSQSPRYKVTKRGQDVALRCDPISGHVSLYWYRQALGQGPEFLTYFNYEAQQDKSGLPNDRFSAERPEGSISTLTIQRTEQRDSAMYRCASSSSGIIPFFGQGTRLTVV.

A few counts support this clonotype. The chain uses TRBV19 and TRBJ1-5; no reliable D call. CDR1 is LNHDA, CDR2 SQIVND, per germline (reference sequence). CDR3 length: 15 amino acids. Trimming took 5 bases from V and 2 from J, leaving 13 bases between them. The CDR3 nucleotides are TGTGCCAGTAGTCTCTACGCCGTTGGCAATCAGCCCCAGCATTTT. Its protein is CASSLYAVGNQPQHF.

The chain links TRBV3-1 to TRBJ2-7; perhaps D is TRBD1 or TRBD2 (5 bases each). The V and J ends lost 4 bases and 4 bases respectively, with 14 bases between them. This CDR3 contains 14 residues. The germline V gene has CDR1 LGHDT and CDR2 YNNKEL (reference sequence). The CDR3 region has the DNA TGTGCCAGCAGCCTTACGGGACCACTATACGAGCAGTACTTC. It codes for CASSLTGPLYEQYF.

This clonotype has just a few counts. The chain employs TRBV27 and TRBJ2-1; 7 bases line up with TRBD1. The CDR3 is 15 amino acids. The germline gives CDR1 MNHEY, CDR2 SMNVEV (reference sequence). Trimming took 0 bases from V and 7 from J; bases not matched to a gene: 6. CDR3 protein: CASSLSWDRRNEQFF. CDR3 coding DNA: TGTGCCAGCAGTTTATCGTGGGACAGACGGAATGAGCAGTTCTTC.

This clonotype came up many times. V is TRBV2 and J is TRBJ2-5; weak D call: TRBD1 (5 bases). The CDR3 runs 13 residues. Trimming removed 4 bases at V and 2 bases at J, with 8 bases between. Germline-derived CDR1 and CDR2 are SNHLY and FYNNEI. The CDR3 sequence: CASSGTHQETQYF. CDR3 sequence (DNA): TGTGCCAGCAGTGGGACACATCAAGAGACCCAGTACTTC.

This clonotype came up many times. The CDR3 sequence: CASSLGTGDPTDTQYF. The DNA for the CDR3 is TGTGCCAGCAGCTTAGGGACAGGGGACCCCACAGATACGCAGTATTTT. The chain uses TRBV7-3 and TRBJ2-3, with TRBD1 identical over 10 bases. This CDR3 has 16 amino acids. CDR1 SGHTA and CDR2 FQGTGA come from the germline V gene. Unmatched junction bases numbered 4, after V lost 2 bases and J lost 2 bases. The full variable domain, completed using reference TRBV7-3 and TRBJ2-3, is GAGVSQTPSNKVTEKGKYVELRCDPISGHTALYWYRQSLGQGPEFLIYFQGTGAADDSGLPNDRFFAVRPEGSVSTLKIQRTERGDSAVYLCASSLGTGDPTDTQYFGPGTRLTVL.

The CDR3 loop reads CASSPTMDEKLFF. The CDR3 nucleotides read TGTGCCAGCAGCCCAACCATGGATGAAAAACTGTTTTTT. The chain has TRBV7-9 and TRBJ1-4, with D hard to call. The germline V gene has CDR1 SEHNR and CDR2 FQNEAQ (reference sequence). CDR3 length: 13 amino acids. Between the trimmed V and J ends, which lost 5 bases and 6 bases, there was a span of 10 bases.

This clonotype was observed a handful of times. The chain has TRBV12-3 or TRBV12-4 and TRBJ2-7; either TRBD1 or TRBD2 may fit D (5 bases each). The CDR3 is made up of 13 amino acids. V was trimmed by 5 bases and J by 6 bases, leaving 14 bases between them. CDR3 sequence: CASSAGAGAEQYF. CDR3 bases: TGTGCCAGCAGTGCCGGGGCTGGGGCCGAGCAGTACTTC.

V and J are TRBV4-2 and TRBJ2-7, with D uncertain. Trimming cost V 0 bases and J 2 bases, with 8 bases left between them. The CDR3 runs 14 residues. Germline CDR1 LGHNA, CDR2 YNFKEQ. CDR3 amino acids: CASSQEMVAYEQYF. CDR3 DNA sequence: TGTGCCAGCAGCCAAGAGATGGTGGCCTACGAGCAGTACTTC.

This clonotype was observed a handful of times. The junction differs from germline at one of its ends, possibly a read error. CDR3 in DNA: TGTGCCAGCAGTCCACGACTAGCGGCACCCTACGAGCAGTGCTTC. Encoded protein: CASSPRLAAPYEQCF. The J gene is TRBJ2-7, the V gene TRBV2, with 9 bases aligning to TRBD2. This CDR3 contains 15 residues. CDR1 is SNHLY, CDR2 FYNNEI, per germline.

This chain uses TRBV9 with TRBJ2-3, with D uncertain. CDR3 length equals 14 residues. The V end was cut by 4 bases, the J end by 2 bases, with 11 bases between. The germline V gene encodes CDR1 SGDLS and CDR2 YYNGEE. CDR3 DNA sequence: TGTGCCAGCAGCCCCAAGGGCTTCACAGATACGCAGTATTTT. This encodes CASSPKGFTDTQYF.

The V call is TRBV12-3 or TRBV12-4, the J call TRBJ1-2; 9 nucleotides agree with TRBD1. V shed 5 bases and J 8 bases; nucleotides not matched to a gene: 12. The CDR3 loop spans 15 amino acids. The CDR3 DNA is TGTGCCAGCAGTGCCACCGGGACAGGGTCTGGAGGCTACACCTTC. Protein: CASSATGTGSGGYTF.